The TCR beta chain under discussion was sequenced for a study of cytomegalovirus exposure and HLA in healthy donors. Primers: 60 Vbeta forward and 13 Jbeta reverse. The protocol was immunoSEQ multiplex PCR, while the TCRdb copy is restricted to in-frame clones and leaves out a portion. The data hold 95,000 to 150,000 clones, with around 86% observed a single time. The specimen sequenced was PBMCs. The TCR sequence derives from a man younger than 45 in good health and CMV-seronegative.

CDR3 residues: CASSLQTGPYEQYF. The CDR3 DNA reads TGTGCCAGCAGTCTACAGACAGGGCCTTACGAGCAGTACTTC. This chain links TRBV27 with TRBJ2-7; the match to TRBD1 covers 7 bases. CDR3 length: 14 amino acids. Germline-derived CDR1 and CDR2 are MNHEY and SMNVEV (reference sequence). V dropped 5 bases and J dropped 4; count of bases not matched to a gene: 8.